This T cell receptor (beta chain) was identified during a study of control samples from healthy donors and cancer patients. The data were produced by immunoSEQ multiplex PCR, yet TCRdb's version contains in-frame clones alone and is incomplete. There are about 48,000 clones in the sample; roughly 92% occur only once, and around 24% lies in the top ten. CDR1 and CDR2 (germline): SQVTM, ANQGSEA. V lost 7 bases to trimming and J lost 5 bases; unmatched junction nucleotides: 8. The CDR3 spans 13 residues. The sequence came from a woman between 50 and 59 years old with head and neck cancer. The rearrangement uses TRBV29-1 and TRBJ1-2; 9 bases line up with TRBD1. The sample comprised PBMCs. CDR3 DNA: TGCAGCGCATCGGGACAGGGATCTTATGGCTACACCTTC. Translating it yields CSASGQGSYGYTF.